The rows below give T cell receptor beta chains drawn from one sample of a study of T cell responses to AZD1222 COVID-19 vaccine. Using immunoSEQ multiplex PCR, the repertoire was profiled, and TCRdb retains in-frame clones only, with some absent. The sample has about 160,000 clones; around 92% are singletons. Sequencing used peripheral blood, obtained 28 days after the second AZD1222 dose. These receptors were obtained from an adult who received the AZD1222 COVID-19 vaccine. Both conserved end residues are part of each CDR3. The D gene is left open where the match is weak. A row's size may be missing; if present it is once, few, many or a size class.

TRBV4-1,.,TRBJ1-5,.,CASSLTAQNQPQHF,TGCGCCAGCAGTTTAACAGCTCAAAATCAGCCCCAGCATTTT
TRBV5-1,TRBD2,TRBJ2-3,.,CASSLETSGGSTDTQYF,TGCGCCAGCAGCTTGGAAACTAGCGGGGGCAGCACAGATACGCAGTATTTT
TRBV3-1/TRBV3-2,.,TRBJ2-5,.,CASSPLPVGETQYF,TGTGCCAGCAGCCCACTGCCAGTGGGAGAGACCCAGTACTTC
TRBV18,.,TRBJ1-3,.,CASSPTSGASGNTIYF,TGTGCCAGCTCACCAACGTCAGGAGCCTCTGGAAACACCATATATTTT
TRBV6-1,TRBD2,TRBJ2-7,.,CASSDGGGPTEQYF,TGTGCCAGCAGTGATGGCGGGGGGCCTACCGAGCAGTACTTC
TRBV6-5,.,TRBJ1-5,.,CAGNRGTNSNQPQHF,TGTGCCGGGAACCGGGGGACAAATAGCAATCAGCCCCAGCATTTT
TRBV7-6,.,TRBJ2-7,.,CASSKTVPGDEQYF,TGTGCCAGCAGCAAGACGGTCCCCGGCGACGAGCAGTACTTC
TRBV7-2,.,TRBJ1-1,.,CASSLGGVRNTEAFF,TGTGCCAGCAGCTTAGGGGGCGTCCGGAACACTGAAGCTTTCTTT
TRBV5-1,.,TRBJ1-1,.,CASSTTGFTFF,TGCGCCAGCAGCACTACAGGGTTTACTTTCTTT
TRBV18,.,TRBJ2-7,once,CASSPRRGIEQYF,TGTGCCAGCTCACCAAGACGTGGGATCGAGCAGTACTTC
TRBV5-6,.,TRBJ1-4,.,CASSLGRGPATNEKLFF,TGTGCCAGCAGCTTGGGCCGGGGGCCTGCAACTAATGAAAAACTGTTTTTT
TRBV6-5,.,TRBJ1-2,.,CASSYAGTPYGYTF,TGTGCCAGCAGTTACGCTGGGACACCCTATGGCTACACCTTC
TRBV3-1/TRBV3-2,.,TRBJ1-2,.,CASSQVQGMGYGYTF,TGTGCCAGCAGCCAAGTCCAGGGGATGGGCTATGGCTACACCTTC
TRBV5-1,TRBD1,TRBJ1-2,.,CASSQTGTGVSGYTF,TGCGCCAGCAGCCAAACGGGGACAGGGGTTTCAGGCTACACCTTC
TRBV13,.,TRBJ2-7,.,CASSLASSYEQYF,TGTGCCAGCAGCTTAGCGTCCTCCTACGAGCAGTACTTC
TRBV7-9,TRBD1,TRBJ1-1,.,CASSGQGARTEAFF,TGTGCCAGCAGCGGACAGGGGGCTAGGACTGAAGCTTTCTTT
TRBV7-9,.,TRBJ1-1,.,CASSLGDLGAFF,TGTGCCAGCAGCTTGGGGGACCTCGGTGCTTTCTTT
TRBV15,.,TRBJ1-1,.,CATSRVWESTEAFF,TGTGCCACCAGCAGAGTATGGGAAAGCACTGAAGCTTTCTTT
TRBV7-8,.,TRBJ2-7,.,CASSLGAGAEQYF,TGTGCCAGCAGCTTAGGTGCGGGGGCCGAGCAGTACTTC
TRBV29-1,.,TRBJ1-1,few,CSVWARNTEAFF,TGCAGCGTCTGGGCCCGGAACACTGAAGCTTTCTTT
TRBV5-8,TRBD1,TRBJ1-2,.,CASSGGRTGTRYGYTF,TGTGCCAGCAGCGGGGGAAGGACAGGGACCCGCTATGGCTACACCTTC
TRBV11-2,TRBD1,TRBJ1-2,.,CASRGQGDNYGYTF,TGTGCCAGCAGGGGACAGGGGGACAACTATGGCTACACCTTC
TRBV10-3,.,TRBJ1-2,.,CAISGPQGPINYGYTF,TGTGCCATCAGTGGGCCACAGGGCCCTATTAACTATGGCTACACCTTC
TRBV5-1,.,TRBJ1-1,.,CASLDSANTEAFF,TGCGCCAGCTTGGACAGTGCCAACACTGAAGCTTTCTTT
TRBV2,.,TRBJ1-1,.,CASSEYSRATEAFF,TGTGCCAGCAGTGAGTATAGCAGGGCCACTGAAGCTTTCTTT